Listed below are T cell receptor beta chains from one sample, sequenced in a study of T cells in Graves' hyperthyroidism and ophthalmopathy. TCRdb re-called the multiplex PCR reads with MiXCR, one entry per CDR3 protein. The sample has 730,000 or so distinct CDR3 sequences, around 19% seen once. Sequencing was carried out using blood. Receptor source: a woman aged 45 to 65 with Graves' hyperthyroidism that later progressed to Graves' ophthalmopathy. CDR3s include the opening cysteine and the closing phenylalanine or tryptophan. D genes are given only for firm matches. Part of the rows lack a size; the others show once, few, many or a class for expanded clones.

CDR3 DNA: TGTGCCAGCAGCTCCCCCGAGACAGGGGGCTCCCGTGCGGCCAACGTCCTGACTTTC
CDR3 protein: CASSSPETGGSRAANVLTF
CDR3 length: 19
D gene: TRBD1
V gene: TRBV5-4
clone size: once
J gene: TRBJ2-6

CDR3 DNA: TGTGCCAGCACCTGGCAGCTGATGAACACTGAAGCTTTCTTT
CDR3 protein: CASTWQLMNTEAFF
CDR3 length: 14
D gene: NA
V gene: TRBV12-3/TRBV12-4
clone size: many
J gene: TRBJ1-1

CDR3 DNA: TGCAGTGCTAGTGCACCTAGCGGGACTCGGCAAGATACGCAGTATTTT
CDR3 protein: CSASAPSGTRQDTQYF
CDR3 length: 16
D gene: TRBD2
V gene: TRBV20-1
clone size: few
J gene: TRBJ2-3

CDR3 DNA: TGCGCCAGCAGCTTGGCCGGGGACGGATCACAAGAGACCCAGTACTTC
CDR3 protein: CASSLAGDGSQETQYF
CDR3 length: 16
D gene: NA
V gene: TRBV5-1
clone size: NA
J gene: TRBJ2-5

CDR3 DNA: TGTGCCAGCAGTTCACCCGCGAGGGATACGCAGTATTTT
CDR3 protein: CASSSPARDTQYF
CDR3 length: 13
D gene: NA
V gene: TRBV6-1
clone size: few
J gene: TRBJ2-3

CDR3 DNA: TGTGCCATCAGTGAGTCCATATCGGACAGGGGGAAGGGCTACACCTTC
CDR3 protein: CAISESISDRGKGYTF
CDR3 length: 16
D gene: TRBD1
V gene: TRBV10-3
clone size: many
J gene: TRBJ1-2

CDR3 DNA: TGTGCCAGCAGCTTACTCCGGAACTCTGGAAACACCATATATTTT
CDR3 protein: CASSLLRNSGNTIYF
CDR3 length: 15
D gene: NA
V gene: TRBV11-1
clone size: NA
J gene: TRBJ1-3

CDR3 DNA: TGTGCCAGCAGCTTAGGAGCTGCCAAGAACTATGGCTACACCTTC
CDR3 protein: CASSLGAAKNYGYTF
CDR3 length: 15
D gene: NA
V gene: TRBV7-9
clone size: NA
J gene: TRBJ1-2

CDR3 DNA: TGTGCCAGTAGAAGGCCCGCGGGTGCAACTAATGAAAAACTGTTTTTT
CDR3 protein: CASRRPAGATNEKLFF
CDR3 length: 16
D gene: NA
V gene: TRBV19
clone size: few
J gene: TRBJ1-4

CDR3 DNA: TGTGCCACATCCCCCGGGACAGGGGATATTCAGCCCCAGCATTTT
CDR3 protein: CATSPGTGDIQPQHF
CDR3 length: 15
D gene: TRBD1
V gene: TRBV2
clone size: NA
J gene: TRBJ1-5

CDR3 DNA: TGTGCCAGTAGCCCAATACCGGCGGTGACAGGGGGGAAGTTTAATTCACCCCTCCACTTT
CDR3 protein: CASSPIPAVTGGKFNSPLHF
CDR3 length: 20
D gene: TRBD1
V gene: TRBV19
clone size: NA
J gene: TRBJ1-6

CDR3 DNA: TGTGCCAGCGGGACAGTTTCTGCGTATGGCTACACCTTC
CDR3 protein: CASGTVSAYGYTF
CDR3 length: 13
D gene: TRBD1
V gene: TRBV6-1
clone size: NA
J gene: TRBJ1-2

CDR3 DNA: TGTGCTAGTGCCCTGCTGGAGCAGTCGGCCTACGAGCAGTACTTC
CDR3 protein: CASALLEQSAYEQYF
CDR3 length: 15
D gene: NA
V gene: TRBV12-5
clone size: NA
J gene: TRBJ2-7

CDR3 DNA: TGTGCCTGGGACCGGAGGGAGGGCACTGAAGCTTTCTTT
CDR3 protein: CAWDRREGTEAFF
CDR3 length: 13
D gene: NA
V gene: TRBV30
clone size: many
J gene: TRBJ1-1